There are many counts of the clone carrying this T cell receptor (beta chain). The junction does not match germline at one end; this may be a read error. The data belong to a study of regulatory T cells in long-lasting Graves disease. Assembly of TCR beta libraries relied on iRepertoire HTBI primers together with Arm-PCR of CDR3 regions. TCRdb passed the multiplex PCR reads through MiXCR, listing each CDR3 protein once. Of approximately 470,000 distinct CDR3 sequences listed, about 16% are singletons. Time point in this sample: newly diagnosed GD, antithyroid drugs for less than 3 months. PBMCs were the source of the RNA used for TCR sequencing. The sample was also linked to a second study, of T cells in Graves' hyperthyroidism and ophthalmopathy. That investigation notes: During a first-round RT-PCR of the TCR CDR3, the HTBI primer set was used.

The source of this sequence is a man in his forties with Graves disease. Sequences were derived from peripheral blood mononuclear cells (PBMCs), sampled at new diagnosis, from a patient treated with antithyroid drugs.

The chain's CDR3 is CASSLDGRNTEAFF. DNA for the CDR3: TGTGCCAGCAGCTTAGACGGGCGGAACACTGAAGCTTTCTTT. J is TRBJ1-1 and V is TRBV5-1; D is ambiguous. This CDR3 comprises 14 residues. The germline CDR1 and CDR2 sequences are SGHRS and YFSETQ.